This TCR beta chain appears in the sequencing data of a study of T cells expressing NK-cell markers. Study details: Of eight sequenced donors, seven were HCMV-seropositive and one HCMV-seronegative.

There are 14 residues in the CDR3. Germline CDR1 reads SGHRS; CDR2 reads YFSETQ. In generating TCR beta cDNA, 5'RACE template switching with UMIs was used. Following a re-call of the 5' RACE reads, TCRdb has one entry per CDR3 protein and lacks DNA. The sample includes 150,000 to 180,000 distinct CDR3 sequences. The rearrangement links TRBV5-1 to TRBJ2-1. Specimen: blood T cells: a sorted CD56 or NKG2C T cell subset, CD4+ or CD8+ T cells, or bulk PBMC T cells (not recorded which). This TCR was sampled from a woman aged 45 to 65 in good health. The CDR3 region is CASSEADTYNEQFF.